The T cell receptor (beta chain) under discussion was sequenced for a study of siplizumab effects on memory and regulatory T cells. CDR1 and CDR2 (germline): MGHDK, SYGVNS. V was pared by 2 bases and J by 6 bases, with 5 bases of the junction left unmatched. CDR3 size: 15 residues. General study points: The average Treg-derived proportion among mappable alloreactive CD4+ clones was 68.8% with siplizumab versus 25% to 30% in controls. Significant reduction of alloreactive sequences traceable to unstimulated CD4+ memory cells was observed with siplizumab. Unstimulated naive T cells seemed to show more diversity than memory cells did, and they also seemed to be among the major contributors to the alloresponse.

Method: immunoSEQ multiplex PCR; TCRdb's copy keeps in-frame clones and lacks some. The table lists approximately 120,000 clones, roughly nine tenths of them singletons. Turning to this clone: The antigen remains unidentified.

The chain combines TRBV25-1 with TRBJ1-4; 8 positions match TRBD1. The TCR comes from a human donor in good health. Sample: Tregs sorted from blood. As DNA, the CDR3 is TGTGCCAGCAGTGAACCTACAGGGGGTTATGAAAAACTGTTTTTT. Protein sequence: CASSEPTGGYEKLFF.